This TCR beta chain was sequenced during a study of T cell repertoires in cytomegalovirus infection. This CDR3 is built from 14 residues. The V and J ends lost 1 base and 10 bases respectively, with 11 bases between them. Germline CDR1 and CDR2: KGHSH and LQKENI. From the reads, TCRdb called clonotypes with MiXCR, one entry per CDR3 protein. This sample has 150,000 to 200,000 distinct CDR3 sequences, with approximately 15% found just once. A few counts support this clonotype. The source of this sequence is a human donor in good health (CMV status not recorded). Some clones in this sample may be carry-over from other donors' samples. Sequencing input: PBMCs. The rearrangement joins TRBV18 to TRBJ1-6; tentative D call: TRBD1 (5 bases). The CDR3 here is CASSPQGTGSPLHF. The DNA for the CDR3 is TGTGCCAGCTCACCACAGGGGACGGGCTCACCCCTCCACTTT.